This entry concerns a single T cell receptor beta chain. The CDR3 is 16 amino acids. Between the trimmed V and J ends, which lost 4 bases and 5 bases, there was a span of 15 bases. Germline V gene lookup returns CDR1 LGHDT and CDR2 YNNKEL (reference sequence). The second PCR ran about 6 to 12 cycles with a sample-barcoded 5' primer and J-beta primers. Every cDNA was tagged by a template-switch adaptor with 12 random nucleotides. TCRdb fed the 5' RACE reads into MiXCR, producing one record per CDR3 protein. In the table there are 700,000 to 900,000 distinct CDR3 sequences, roughly 53% of which are singletons. The sample is drawn from a study of blood T cells in healthy people across ages. In the study overall: Capturing about one barcoded beta molecule per two T cells was achieved by template switching.

Healthy Russian Caucasian donors spanned ages about 6 to 90 years. Isolating PBMCs gave at least 6 million of these cells per sample. The specimen was blood. The genes are TRBV3-1 and TRBJ1-6, with D uncertain. The TCR sequence derives from an elderly man in good health. The CDR3 DNA follows: TGTGCCAGCAGCCGATTTCTAAGGCCCAATAATTCACCCCTCCACTTT. It is translated as CASSRFLRPNNSPLHF.